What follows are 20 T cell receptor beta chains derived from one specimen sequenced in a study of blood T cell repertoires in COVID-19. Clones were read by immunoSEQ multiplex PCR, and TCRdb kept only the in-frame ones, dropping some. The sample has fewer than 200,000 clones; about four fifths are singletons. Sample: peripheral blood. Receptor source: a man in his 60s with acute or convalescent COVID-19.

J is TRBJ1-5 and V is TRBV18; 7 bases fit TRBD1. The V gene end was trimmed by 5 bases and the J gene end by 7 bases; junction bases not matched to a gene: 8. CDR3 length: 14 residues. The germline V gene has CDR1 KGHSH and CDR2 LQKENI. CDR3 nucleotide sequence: TGTGCCAGCTCATCAGACAGGGTGGGGCAGCCCCAGCATTTT. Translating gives CASSSDRVGQPQHF.

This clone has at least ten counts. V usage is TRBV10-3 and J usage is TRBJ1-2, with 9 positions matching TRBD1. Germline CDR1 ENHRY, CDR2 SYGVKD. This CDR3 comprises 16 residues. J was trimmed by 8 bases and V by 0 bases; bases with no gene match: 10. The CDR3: CAISESGDREGYGYTF. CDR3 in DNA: TGTGCCATCAGTGAGTCGGGGGACAGGGAAGGATACGGCTACACCTTC.

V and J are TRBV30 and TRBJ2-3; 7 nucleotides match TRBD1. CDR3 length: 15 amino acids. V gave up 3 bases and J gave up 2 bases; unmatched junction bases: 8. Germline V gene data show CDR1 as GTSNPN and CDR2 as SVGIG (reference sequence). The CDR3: CAWSKTGSPTDTQYF. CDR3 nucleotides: TGTGCCTGGAGCAAGACAGGGTCTCCCACAGATACGCAGTATTTT.

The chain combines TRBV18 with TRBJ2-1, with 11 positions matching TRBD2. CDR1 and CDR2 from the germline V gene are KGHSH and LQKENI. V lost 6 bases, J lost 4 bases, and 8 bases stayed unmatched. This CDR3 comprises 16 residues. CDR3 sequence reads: CASSPSLAGGYNEQFF. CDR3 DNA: TGTGCCAGCTCCCCTTCTCTAGCGGGGGGTTACAATGAGCAGTTCTTC.

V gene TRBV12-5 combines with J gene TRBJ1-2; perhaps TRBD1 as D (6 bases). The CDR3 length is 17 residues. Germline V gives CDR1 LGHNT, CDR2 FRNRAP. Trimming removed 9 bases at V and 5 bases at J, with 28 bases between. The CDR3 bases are TGTGCTAGCGCGCCAGGGACATCGGCGACAGACGGGTATGGCTACACCTTC. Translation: CASAPGTSATDGYGYTF.

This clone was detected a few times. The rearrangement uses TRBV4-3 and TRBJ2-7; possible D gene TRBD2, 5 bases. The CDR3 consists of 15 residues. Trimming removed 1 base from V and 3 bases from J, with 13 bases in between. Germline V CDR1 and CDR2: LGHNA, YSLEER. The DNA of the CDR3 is TGCGCCAGCAGCCAAGGTTTGGGAGTAAACTACGAGCAGTACTTC. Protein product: CASSQGLGVNYEQYF.

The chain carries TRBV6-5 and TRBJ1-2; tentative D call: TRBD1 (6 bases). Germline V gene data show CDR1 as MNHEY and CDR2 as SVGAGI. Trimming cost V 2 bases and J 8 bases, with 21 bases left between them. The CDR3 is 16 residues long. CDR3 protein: CASSYGEGHGVRGYTF. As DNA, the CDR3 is TGTGCCAGCAGTTACGGAGAGGGACACGGCGTGAGAGGCTACACCTTC.

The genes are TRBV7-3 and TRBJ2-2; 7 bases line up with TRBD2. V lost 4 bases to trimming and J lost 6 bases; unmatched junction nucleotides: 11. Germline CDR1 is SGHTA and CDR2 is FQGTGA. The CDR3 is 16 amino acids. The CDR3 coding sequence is TGTGCCAGCAGCTGGTCGGCGGGAGATATCCCCGGGGAGCTGTTTTTT. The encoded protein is CASSWSAGDIPGELFF.

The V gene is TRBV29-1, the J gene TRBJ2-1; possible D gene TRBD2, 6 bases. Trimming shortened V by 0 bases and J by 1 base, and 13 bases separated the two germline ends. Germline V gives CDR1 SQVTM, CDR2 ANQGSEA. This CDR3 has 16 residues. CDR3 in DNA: TGCAGCGTTGAAGAGGGAGTAGCGGATTCCTACAATGAGCAGTTCTTC. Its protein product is CSVEEGVADSYNEQFF.

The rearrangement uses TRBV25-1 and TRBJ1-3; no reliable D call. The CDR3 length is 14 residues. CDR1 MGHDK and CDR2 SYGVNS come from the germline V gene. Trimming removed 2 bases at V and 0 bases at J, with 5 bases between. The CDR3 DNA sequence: TGTGCCAGCAGTGAAGTCTACTCTGGAAACACCATATATTTT. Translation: CASSEVYSGNTIYF.

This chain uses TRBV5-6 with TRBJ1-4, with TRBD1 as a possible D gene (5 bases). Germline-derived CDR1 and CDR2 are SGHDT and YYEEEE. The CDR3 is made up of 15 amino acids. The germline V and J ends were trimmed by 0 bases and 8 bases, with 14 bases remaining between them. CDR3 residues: CASSLERRGREKLFF. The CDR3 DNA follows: TGTGCCAGCAGCTTGGAGCGTAGGGGAAGGGAAAAACTGTTTTTT.

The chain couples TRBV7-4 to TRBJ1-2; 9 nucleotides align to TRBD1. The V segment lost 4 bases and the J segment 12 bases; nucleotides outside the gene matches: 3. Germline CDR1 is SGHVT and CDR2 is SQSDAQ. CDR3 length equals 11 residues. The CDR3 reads CASSSGQGNTF. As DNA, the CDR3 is TGTGCCAGCAGCTCGGGACAGGGTAACACCTTC.

In DNA, the CDR3 is TGTGCCAGCAGCTTTGGTGGCAACAGGGCCCACTATGGCTACACCTTC. It codes for CASSFGGNRAHYGYTF. J is TRBJ1-2 and V is TRBV7-2; possible D gene TRBD1, 6 bases. V was trimmed by 3 bases and J by 3 bases, leaving 17 bases between them. The CDR3 length is 16 residues. Germline lookup yields CDR1 SGHTA and CDR2 FQGNSA.

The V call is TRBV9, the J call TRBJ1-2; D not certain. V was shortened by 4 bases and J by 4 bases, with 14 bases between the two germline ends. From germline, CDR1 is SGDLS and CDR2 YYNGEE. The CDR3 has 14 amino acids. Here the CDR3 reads CASSTRARGYGYTF. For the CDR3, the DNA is TGTGCCAGCAGCACGCGGGCCCGGGGCTATGGCTACACCTTC.

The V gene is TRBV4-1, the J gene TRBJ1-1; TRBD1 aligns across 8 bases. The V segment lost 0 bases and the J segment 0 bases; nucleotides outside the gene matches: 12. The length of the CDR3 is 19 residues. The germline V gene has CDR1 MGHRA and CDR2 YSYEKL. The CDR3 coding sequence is TGCGCCAGCAGCCAAGATCGGGTCACAGGGGGAAGGGTGAACACTGAAGCTTTCTTT. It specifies CASSQDRVTGGRVNTEAFF.

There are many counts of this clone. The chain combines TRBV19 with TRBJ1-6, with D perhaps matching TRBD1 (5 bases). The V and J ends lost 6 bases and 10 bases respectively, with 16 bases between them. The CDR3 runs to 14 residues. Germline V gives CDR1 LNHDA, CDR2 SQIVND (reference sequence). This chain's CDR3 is CASRFPGVKSPLHF. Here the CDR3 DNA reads TGTGCCAGTAGGTTCCCGGGGGTAAAGTCACCCCTCCACTTT. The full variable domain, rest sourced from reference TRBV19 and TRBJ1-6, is DGGITQSPKYLFRKEGQNVTLSCEQNLNHDAMYWYRQDPGQGLRLIYYSQIVNDFQKGDIAEGYSVSREKKESFPLTVTSAQKNPTAFYLCASRFPGVKSPLHFGNGTRLTVT.

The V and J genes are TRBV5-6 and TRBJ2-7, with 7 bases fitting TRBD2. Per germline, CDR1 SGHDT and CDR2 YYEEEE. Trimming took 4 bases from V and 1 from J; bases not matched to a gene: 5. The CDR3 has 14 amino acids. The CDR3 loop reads CASSPGTTSYEQYF. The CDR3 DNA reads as TGTGCCAGCAGCCCCGGGACTACTTCCTACGAGCAGTACTTC.

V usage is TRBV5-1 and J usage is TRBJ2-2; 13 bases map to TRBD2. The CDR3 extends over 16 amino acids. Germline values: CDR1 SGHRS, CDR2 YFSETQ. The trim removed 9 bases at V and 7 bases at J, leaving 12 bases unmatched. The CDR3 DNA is TGCGCCACCTCCACACTAGCGGGGGGGCCGAACGGGGAGCTGTTTTTT. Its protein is CATSTLAGGPNGELFF.

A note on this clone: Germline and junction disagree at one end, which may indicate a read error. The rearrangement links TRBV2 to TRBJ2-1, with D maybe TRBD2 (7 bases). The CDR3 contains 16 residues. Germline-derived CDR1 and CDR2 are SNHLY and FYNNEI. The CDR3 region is CASSPRGGASYNEQLF. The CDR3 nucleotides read TGTGCCAGCAGTCCGAGGGGGGGGGCATCCTACAATGAGCAGCTCTTC.

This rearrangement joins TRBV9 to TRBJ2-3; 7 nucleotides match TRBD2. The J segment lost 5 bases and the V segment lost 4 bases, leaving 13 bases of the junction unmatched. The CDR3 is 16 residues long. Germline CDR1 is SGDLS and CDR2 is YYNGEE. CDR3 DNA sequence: TGTGCCAGCAGCTCAAAGCGGGGACGGAATTTAGATACGCAGTATTTT. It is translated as CASSSKRGRNLDTQYF.